These T cell receptor beta chains were read from a single sample in a study of T cells in Graves' hyperthyroidism and ophthalmopathy. MiXCR, applied by TCRdb to the multiplex PCR reads, yields one record per CDR3 protein. The data contain 530,000 or so distinct CDR3 sequences, roughly 24% of them seen just once; the ten biggest clones take up around 10%. The sequenced sample was blood. These receptors originate from a woman under 40 with Graves' ophthalmopathy. The CDR3 runs from the conserved cysteine through the conserved F or W. Fields, in order: V gene, D gene, CDR3 protein. The D gene is left open where the match is weak.

TRBV7-8,TRBD1,CASSFRDRGLSGELFF
TRBV28,NA,CASSLSAGATYGQYF
TRBV5-6,NA,CASSLVFDIGEETQYF
TRBV18,TRBD1,CASSQTGQGINEQYF
TRBV11-2,NA,CASSQHRVTNTEAFF
TRBV20-1,TRBD2,CSALGGAAYNEQFF
TRBV5-1,TRBD1,CASSTGQEGNTIYF
TRBV6-5,NA,CASSFDRVHQHF
TRBV7-3,TRBD1,CASSFETGTEQYF
TRBV11-2,NA,CASSFLGGSFSYEQYF
TRBV6-8,TRBD1,CASSYSPGQGYNSPLHF
TRBV20-1,NA,CSARDVRGNTGELFF
TRBV6-5,NA,CASSSTGSTDTQYF
TRBV9,NA,CASTPSQGSGAGELFF
TRBV7-6,NA,CASSDWQGKTQYF
TRBV4-3,TRBD1,CASSQDDRGFYGYTF
TRBV11-1,NA,CASRERSGPPRTEAFF
TRBV5-1,TRBD1,CASSLGRRGLQQEAFF
TRBV18,TRBD1,CTSSQTTGADQPQHF
TRBV6-2/TRBV6-3,NA,CASSFPPDRSTEAFF
TRBV27,NA,CASSLEGGFNRHEQYF
TRBV18,NA,CASSPPVTGETQYF
TRBV14,TRBD1,CASSPLDRGVTGELFF
TRBV4-1,NA,CASSQDPVGAKNIQYF
TRBV2,TRBD1,CASSDDRGRETQYF
TRBV11-2,TRBD1,CASSPYGQGANQPQHF
TRBV11-2,NA,CASSLDPTAGELFF
TRBV5-1,NA,CASSLGSGAQQYF
TRBV19,NA,CASSPLSRSYGYTF
TRBV27,NA,CASSPAGVIDQPQHF
TRBV7-8,TRBD2,CASSASGTSDQETQYF
TRBV4-1,NA,CASSHRTYLNTEAFF
TRBV6-2/TRBV6-3,NA,CASSYSQTQYF
TRBV6-2/TRBV6-3,NA,CASRRTEFSNQPPHF
TRBV15,NA,CATSRDLLPTGRDGYTF
TRBV10-1,TRBD1,CASSDAYDRGAAGELFF
TRBV10-3,TRBD1,CAISADREGYGYTF
TRBV20-1,NA,CSATDSPYGYTF
TRBV25-1,NA,CASSEGGGGVFGNTEAFF
TRBV30,TRBD1,CAWNRGRDGYTF
TRBV20-1,NA,CSAIRPTHNREGETQYF
TRBV6-1,NA,CASIDRGTEAFF
TRBV24-1,NA,CATQSRGTSNQPQHF
TRBV20-1,TRBD1,CSAGRTGATGELFF
TRBV7-9,NA,CASSPNTGSEAFF
TRBV7-8,TRBD2,CASSLTSGRYEQYF